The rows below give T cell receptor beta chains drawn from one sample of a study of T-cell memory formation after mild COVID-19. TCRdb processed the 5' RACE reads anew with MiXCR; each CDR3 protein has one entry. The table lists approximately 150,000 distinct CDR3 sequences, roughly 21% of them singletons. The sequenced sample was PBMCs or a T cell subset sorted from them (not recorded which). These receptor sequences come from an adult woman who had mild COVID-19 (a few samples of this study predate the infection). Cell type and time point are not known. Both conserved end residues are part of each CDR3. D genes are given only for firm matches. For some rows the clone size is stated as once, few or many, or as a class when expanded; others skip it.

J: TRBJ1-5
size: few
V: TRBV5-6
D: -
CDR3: CASSRDFGQPQHF
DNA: TGTGCCAGCAGCAGGGATTTTGGTCAGCCCCAGCATTTT

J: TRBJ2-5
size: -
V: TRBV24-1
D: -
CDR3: CATSDGVFGTQYF
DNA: TGTGCCACCAGTGATGGGGTCTTCGGGACCCAGTACTTC

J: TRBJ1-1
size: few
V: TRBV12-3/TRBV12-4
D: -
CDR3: CASSWTDDTEAFF
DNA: TGTGCCAGCAGCTGGACAGACGACACTGAAGCTTTCTTT

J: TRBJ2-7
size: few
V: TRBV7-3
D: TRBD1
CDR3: CASSIDRGGEQYF
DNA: TGTGCCAGCAGTATCGACAGGGGAGGAGAGCAGTACTTC

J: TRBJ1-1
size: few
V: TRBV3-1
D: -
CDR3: CASSQTGGRFTEAFF
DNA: TGTGCCAGCAGCCAAACGGGGGGGCGTTTCACTGAAGCTTTCTTT

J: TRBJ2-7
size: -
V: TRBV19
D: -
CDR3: CASSPRLVYLYEQYF
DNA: TGTGCCAGTAGTCCACGACTAGTTTACCTGTACGAGCAGTACTTC

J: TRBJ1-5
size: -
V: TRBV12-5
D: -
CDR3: CASGLQRTDPQHF
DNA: TGTGCTAGTGGTTTGCAACGGACCGATCCCCAGCATTTT

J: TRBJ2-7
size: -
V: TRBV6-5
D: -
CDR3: CASQPHGGSYEQYF
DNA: TGTGCCAGCCAACCTCATGGGGGGTCCTACGAGCAGTACTTC

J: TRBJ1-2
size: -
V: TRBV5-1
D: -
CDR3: CASSFVSDPGGNYGYTF
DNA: TGCGCCAGCAGCTTTGTATCTGATCCCGGGGGCAACTATGGCTACACCTTC

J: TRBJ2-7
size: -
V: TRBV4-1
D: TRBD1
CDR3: CASSPGTGEIYEQYF
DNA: TGCGCCAGCAGCCCTGGGACAGGGGAAATCTACGAGCAGTACTTC

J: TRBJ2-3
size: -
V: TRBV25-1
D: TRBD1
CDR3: CASAVTGGTDTQYF
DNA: TGTGCCAGCGCGGTGACAGGGGGCACAGATACGCAGTATTTT

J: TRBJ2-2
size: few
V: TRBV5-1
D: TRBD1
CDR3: CASSFRHYDRVNTGELFF
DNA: TGCGCCAGCAGCTTCCGACACTACGACAGGGTTAACACCGGGGAGCTGTTTTTT

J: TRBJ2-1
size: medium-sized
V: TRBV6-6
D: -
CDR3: CASTIAASGNEQFF
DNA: TGTGCCAGCACAATAGCGGCCTCAGGGAATGAGCAGTTCTTC

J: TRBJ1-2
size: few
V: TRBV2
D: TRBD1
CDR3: CASSAGRGRTPNYGYTF
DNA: TGTGCCAGCAGTGCCGGCAGGGGGCGGACCCCTAACTATGGCTACACCTTC

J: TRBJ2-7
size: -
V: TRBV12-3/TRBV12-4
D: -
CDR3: CASSLGPPTYEQYF
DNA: TGTGCCAGCAGTTTGGGTCCCCCGACCTACGAGCAGTACTTC

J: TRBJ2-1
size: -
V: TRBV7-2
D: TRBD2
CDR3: CASSLRAGSYNEQFF
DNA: TGTGCCAGCAGCTTGCGAGCGGGGTCCTACAATGAGCAGTTCTTC

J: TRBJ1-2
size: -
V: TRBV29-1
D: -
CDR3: CSVEGNYGYTF
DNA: TGCAGCGTTGAGGGGAACTATGGCTACACCTTC

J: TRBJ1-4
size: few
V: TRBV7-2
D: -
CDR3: CASSRKGQGNEKLFF
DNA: TGTGCCAGCAGCCGGAAGGGGCAGGGCAATGAAAAACTGTTTTTT

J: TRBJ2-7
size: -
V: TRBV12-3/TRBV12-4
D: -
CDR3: CASSLMGSGTYEQYF
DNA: TGTGCCAGCAGTTTAATGGGCAGCGGTACCTACGAGCAGTACTTC

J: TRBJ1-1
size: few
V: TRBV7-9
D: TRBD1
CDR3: CASSSRTGVGSTEAFF
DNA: TGTGCCAGCAGCTCCCGGACAGGGGTGGGGAGCACTGAAGCTTTCTTT

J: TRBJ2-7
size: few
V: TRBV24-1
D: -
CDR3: CATSDSFLGSEQYF
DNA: TGTGCCACCAGTGATTCCTTCTTAGGATCCGAGCAGTACTTC

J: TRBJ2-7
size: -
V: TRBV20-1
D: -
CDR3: CSAGPVYEQYF
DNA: TGCAGTGCTGGACCCGTCTACGAGCAGTACTTC

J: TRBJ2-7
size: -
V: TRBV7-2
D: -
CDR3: CASSKTRSSYEQYF
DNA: TGTGCCAGCAGCAAGACTAGGAGCTCCTACGAGCAGTACTTC

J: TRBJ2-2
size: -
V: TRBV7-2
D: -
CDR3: CASSSEGRMNTGELFF
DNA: TGTGCCAGCAGCTCCGAGGGCAGGATGAACACCGGGGAGCTGTTTTTT

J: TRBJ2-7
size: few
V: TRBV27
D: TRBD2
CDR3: CASWGGSYEQYF
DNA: TGTGCCAGCTGGGGGGGTTCCTACGAGCAGTACTTC

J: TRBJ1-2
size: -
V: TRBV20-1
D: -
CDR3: CSARVPSNYGYTF
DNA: TGCAGTGCTAGAGTGCCCTCCAACTATGGCTACACCTTC

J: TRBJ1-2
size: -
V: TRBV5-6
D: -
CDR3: CASSSHLKDYGYTF
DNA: TGTGCCAGCAGCTCACACTTAAAAGACTATGGCTACACCTTC

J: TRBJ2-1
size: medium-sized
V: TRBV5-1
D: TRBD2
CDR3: CASSDDELAGGLSYNEQFF
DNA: TGCGCCAGCAGCGACGACGAACTAGCGGGGGGGCTTTCCTACAATGAGCAGTTCTTC

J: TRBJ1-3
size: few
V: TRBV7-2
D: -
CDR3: CASSRDGNTIYF
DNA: TGTGCCAGCAGCCGAGACGGAAACACCATATATTTT

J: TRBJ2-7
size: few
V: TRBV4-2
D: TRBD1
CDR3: CASSTTGTGLNEQYF
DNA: TGTGCCAGCAGTACGACCGGGACAGGGCTCAACGAGCAGTACTTC

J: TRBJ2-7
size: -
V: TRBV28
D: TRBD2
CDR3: CASRGGSRTYEQYF
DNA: TGTGCCAGCAGGGGCGGGAGCCGCACCTACGAGCAGTACTTC

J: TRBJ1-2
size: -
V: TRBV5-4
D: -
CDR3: CASSSGQNVNGYTF
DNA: TGTGCCAGCAGCTCAGGACAAAACGTTAATGGCTACACCTTC

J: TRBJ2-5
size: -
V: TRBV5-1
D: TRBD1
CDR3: CASSLGQGAVETQYF
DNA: TGCGCCAGCAGCTTAGGACAGGGGGCAGTCGAGACCCAGTACTTC

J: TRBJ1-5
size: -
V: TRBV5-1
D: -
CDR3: CASSSAPGQPQHF
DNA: TGCGCCAGCAGTTCTGCGCCGGGCCAGCCCCAGCATTTT

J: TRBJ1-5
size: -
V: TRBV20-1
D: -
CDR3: CSAGGSNQPQHF
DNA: TGCAGTGCTGGGGGATCAAATCAGCCCCAGCATTTT

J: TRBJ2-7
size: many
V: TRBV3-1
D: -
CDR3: CASSQGRYGEQYF
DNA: TGTGCCAGCAGCCAAGGACGGTACGGCGAGCAGTACTTC

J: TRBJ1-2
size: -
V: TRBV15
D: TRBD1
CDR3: CATSSLQGQNYGYTF
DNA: TGTGCCACCAGCAGCCTCCAGGGACAGAACTATGGCTACACCTTC

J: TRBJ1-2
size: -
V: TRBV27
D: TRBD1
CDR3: CASSFLTSGGGGYTF
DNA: TGTGCCAGCAGTTTCCTTACATCAGGGGGCGGCGGCTACACCTTC

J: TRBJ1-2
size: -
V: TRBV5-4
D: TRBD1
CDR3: CASSLRDRETGGYTF
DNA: TGTGCCAGCAGCCTCAGGGACAGGGAAACGGGAGGCTACACCTTC

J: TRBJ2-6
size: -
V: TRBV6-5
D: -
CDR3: CASLNTGANVLTF
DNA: TGTGCCAGCCTGAATACTGGGGCCAACGTCCTGACTTTC

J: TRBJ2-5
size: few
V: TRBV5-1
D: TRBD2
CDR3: CASSPGLAGGLETQYF
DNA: TGCGCCAGCAGCCCAGGACTAGCGGGGGGCCTCGAGACCCAGTACTTC

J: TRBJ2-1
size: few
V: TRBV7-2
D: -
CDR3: CASSFSYRGNEQFF
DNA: TGTGCCAGCAGCTTCTCTTATCGGGGGAATGAGCAGTTCTTC

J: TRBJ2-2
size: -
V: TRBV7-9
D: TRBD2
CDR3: CASSYPSSGRGTGELFF
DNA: TGTGCCAGCAGCTACCCATCTAGCGGGAGAGGGACCGGGGAGCTGTTTTTT

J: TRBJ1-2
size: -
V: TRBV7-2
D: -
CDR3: CASSLAVQPTGYGYTF
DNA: TGTGCCAGCAGCTTAGCGGTCCAGCCCACCGGCTATGGCTACACCTTC

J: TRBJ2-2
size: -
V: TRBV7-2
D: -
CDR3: CASSLSTWTVANTGELFF
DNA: TGTGCCAGCAGCTTGAGTACGTGGACCGTCGCGAACACCGGGGAGCTGTTTTTT

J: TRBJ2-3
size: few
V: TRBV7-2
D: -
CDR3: CASTPRFGSDTQYF
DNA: TGTGCCAGCACCCCAAGGTTCGGCTCAGATACGCAGTATTTT